These T cell receptor beta chains were read from a single sample in a study of blood T cell repertoires in COVID-19. TCRdb keeps only in-frame clones here, not all; method: immunoSEQ multiplex PCR. The repertoire holds about half a million clones, approximately 85% seen once, with 3% to 3.5% in the top ten. The sample was peripheral blood. The receptor set was obtained from a human donor in a cohort sampled during active COVID-19. Each CDR3 is given with its conserved first and last residue. Fields, in order: clone size, D gene, V gene, J gene, CDR3 protein, CDR3 DNA. D genes are given only for firm matches. A clone size is listed for some rows: how often the clone was seen (once, few, many), or a class if it is expanded.

size: -
D: -
V: TRBV5-8
J: TRBJ1-5
CDR3: CASSLDTGSISNQPQHF
DNA: TGTGCCAGCAGCTTGGATACAGGGAGTATCAGCAATCAGCCCCAGCATTTT

size: -
D: -
V: TRBV5-1
J: TRBJ2-1
CDR3: CASSLGTVYGEQFF
DNA: TGCGCCAGCAGCTTGGGGACAGTTTATGGTGAGCAGTTCTTC

size: -
D: -
V: TRBV24-1
J: TRBJ1-6
CDR3: CAFPQISLKPLHF
DNA: TGTGCCTTTCCCCAGATCTCCCTGAAGCCCCTCCACTTT

size: few
D: -
V: TRBV21-1
J: TRBJ2-7
CDR3: CASQSLGGPSYEQYF
DNA: TGTGCCAGCCAGAGTTTAGGCGGGCCCTCCTACGAGCAGTACTTC

size: -
D: -
V: TRBV28
J: TRBJ2-7
CDR3: CASNRLFYEQYF
DNA: TGTGCCAGTAACAGGCTTTTCTACGAGCAGTACTTC

size: -
D: -
V: TRBV6-5
J: TRBJ1-5
CDR3: CASSKGRDQPQHF
DNA: TGTGCCAGCAGTAAGGGGCGCGATCAGCCCCAGCATTTT

size: -
D: TRBD2
V: TRBV4-1
J: TRBJ2-5
CDR3: CASSPSGLPSGREVQYF
DNA: TGCGCCAGCAGCCCCTCAGGTCTCCCTAGCGGGAGGGAGGTCCAGTACTTC

size: -
D: -
V: TRBV5-1
J: TRBJ1-1
CDR3: CASSLVGDQGYTEAFF
DNA: TGCGCCAGCAGCTTGGTGGGAGATCAGGGGTACACTGAAGCTTTCTTT

size: -
D: -
V: TRBV6-1
J: TRBJ1-2
CDR3: CASSETPKNGYTF
DNA: TGTGCCAGCAGTGAAACACCGAAGAATGGCTACACCTTC

size: -
D: TRBD2
V: TRBV6-5
J: TRBJ2-3
CDR3: CASTGLAGGLDTQYF
DNA: TGTGCCAGCACCGGACTAGCGGGAGGCTTAGATACGCAGTATTTT

size: few
D: -
V: TRBV5-1
J: TRBJ1-2
CDR3: CASSGEAGRHESVTF
DNA: TGCGCCAGCAGCGGAGAGGCCGGGAGACACGAATCAGTTACCTTC

size: many
D: TRBD2
V: TRBV7-2
J: TRBJ2-5
CDR3: CASTSPSGRQETQYF
DNA: TGTGCCAGCACTTCTCCTAGCGGGCGGCAAGAGACCCAGTACTTC

size: -
D: -
V: TRBV2
J: TRBJ2-1
CDR3: CASSEGLPTYNEQFF
DNA: TGTGCCAGCAGTGAGGGACTTCCTACCTACAATGAGCAGTTCTTC

size: -
D: -
V: TRBV18
J: TRBJ2-1
CDR3: CASATSLGDNEQFF
DNA: TGTGCCAGCGCAACTAGCCTCGGGGACAATGAGCAGTTCTTC

size: -
D: -
V: TRBV19
J: TRBJ2-6
CDR3: CASSLRWGRSGANVLTF
DNA: TGTGCCAGTAGTCTCAGATGGGGGCGTTCTGGGGCCAACGTCCTGACTTTC

size: -
D: -
V: TRBV27
J: TRBJ1-2
CDR3: CASSPRGYYGYTF
DNA: TGTGCCAGCAGTCCCCGCGGTTACTATGGCTACACCTTC

size: -
D: TRBD1
V: TRBV6-5
J: TRBJ1-2
CDR3: CASSYADRVNYGYTF
DNA: TGTGCCAGCAGTTACGCGGACAGGGTCAACTATGGCTACACCTTC

size: -
D: TRBD2
V: TRBV7-2
J: TRBJ2-3
CDR3: CASSLIGLAGVDTQYF
DNA: TGTGCCAGCAGCTTAATAGGACTAGCGGGAGTTGATACGCAGTATTTT

size: -
D: -
V: TRBV7-9
J: TRBJ1-4
CDR3: CASSLAPTALNEKLFF
DNA: TGTGCCAGCAGCTTAGCGCCGACAGCTCTTAATGAAAAACTGTTTTTT

size: -
D: -
V: TRBV15
J: TRBJ2-7
CDR3: CATSSHSYEQYF
DNA: TGTGCCACCAGCAGCCACAGCTACGAGCAGTACTTC

size: -
D: -
V: TRBV11-2
J: TRBJ1-1
CDR3: CASSVRQAHHMNTEAFF
DNA: TGTGCCAGCAGCGTCCGACAGGCCCACCACATGAACACTGAAGCTTTCTTT

size: -
D: -
V: TRBV11-3
J: TRBJ2-1
CDR3: CASSPGGWQDEQFF
DNA: TGTGCCAGCAGCCCCGGGGGTTGGCAGGATGAGCAGTTCTTC

size: -
D: TRBD2
V: TRBV19
J: TRBJ2-7
CDR3: CASSIDLAGVSGEQYF
DNA: TGTGCCAGTAGTATAGATCTAGCGGGAGTATCGGGCGAGCAGTACTTC

size: -
D: TRBD1
V: TRBV7-8
J: TRBJ2-1
CDR3: CASSTFDRGLGEQFF
DNA: TGTGCCAGCAGCACATTCGACAGGGGTCTCGGTGAGCAGTTCTTC

size: -
D: TRBD1
V: TRBV24-1
J: TRBJ2-5
CDR3: CATSAPDRGRGKTQYF
DNA: TGTGCCACCAGTGCCCCAGACAGGGGAAGGGGTAAGACCCAGTACTTC

size: -
D: TRBD2
V: TRBV19
J: TRBJ2-1
CDR3: CASSMREGNSERFF
DNA: TGTGCCAGTAGTATGAGGGAGGGGAACTCCGAACGGTTCTTC

size: -
D: -
V: TRBV4-3
J: TRBJ1-2
CDR3: CASSQVNRAGYGYTF
DNA: TGCGCCAGCAGCCAAGTTAATCGGGCGGGCTATGGCTACACCTTC

size: -
D: -
V: TRBV11-3
J: TRBJ2-7
CDR3: CASSSTRGGEQYF
DNA: TGTGCCAGCAGCTCCACGCGGGGCGGCGAGCAGTACTTC

size: -
D: -
V: TRBV4-3
J: TRBJ2-7
CDR3: CASSQERGSYEQYF
DNA: TGCGCCAGCAGCCAAGAGCGGGGCTCCTACGAGCAGTACTTC

size: -
D: -
V: TRBV6-2/TRBV6-3
J: TRBJ2-7
CDR3: CASSRGGPEREQYF
DNA: TGTGCCAGCAGCAGAGGAGGGCCCGAGAGAGAGCAGTACTTC

size: -
D: TRBD2
V: TRBV7-3
J: TRBJ2-7
CDR3: CASSLKAGTPYEQYF
DNA: TGTGCCAGCAGCTTAAAAGCGGGGACCCCCTACGAGCAGTACTTC

size: -
D: -
V: TRBV5-4
J: TRBJ1-1
CDR3: CASSLGGRGSNTEAFF
DNA: TGTGCCAGCAGCTTGGGGGGTAGGGGCTCTAACACTGAAGCTTTCTTT

size: -
D: TRBD1
V: TRBV6-5
J: TRBJ1-1
CDR3: CASSWTGRSTEAFF
DNA: TGTGCCAGCAGTTGGACAGGGAGAAGTACTGAAGCTTTCTTT

size: -
D: -
V: TRBV12-5
J: TRBJ1-1
CDR3: CASGPGMNTEAFF
DNA: TGTGCTAGTGGCCCAGGCATGAACACTGAAGCTTTCTTT

size: -
D: TRBD2
V: TRBV11-2
J: TRBJ2-3
CDR3: CASSLLGSGSLTDTQYF
DNA: TGTGCCAGCAGCCTTCTTGGTAGCGGGAGTTTGACAGATACGCAGTATTTT

size: -
D: -
V: TRBV19
J: TRBJ1-5
CDR3: CASIPPGGNQPQHF
DNA: TGTGCCAGTATCCCCCCCGGAGGCAATCAGCCCCAGCATTTT

size: -
D: TRBD2
V: TRBV27
J: TRBJ2-1
CDR3: CASSPGLAVLNEQFF
DNA: TGTGCCAGCAGCCCGGGACTAGCGGTTCTTAATGAGCAGTTCTTC

size: -
D: TRBD2
V: TRBV24-1
J: TRBJ2-1
CDR3: CATSDPSGSSYNEQFF
DNA: TGTGCCACCAGTGACCCCAGCGGGAGTTCCTACAATGAGCAGTTCTTC

size: -
D: TRBD2
V: TRBV4-3
J: TRBJ2-5
CDR3: CASSQELAEGEETQYF
DNA: TGCGCCAGCAGCCAAGAACTAGCGGAGGGGGAAGAGACCCAGTACTTC

size: -
D: -
V: TRBV20-1
J: TRBJ1-1
CDR3: CSAPRLPEAFF
DNA: TGCAGTGCTCCTAGGTTACCTGAAGCTTTCTTT

size: -
D: TRBD1
V: TRBV19
J: TRBJ1-2
CDR3: CASSPGQGYYGYTF
DNA: TGTGCCAGTAGTCCAGGACAGGGTTACTATGGCTACACCTTC

size: -
D: TRBD1
V: TRBV5-1
J: TRBJ2-2
CDR3: CASSLGTGVNTGELFF
DNA: TGCGCCAGCAGCTTGGGGACAGGGGTTAACACCGGGGAGCTGTTTTTT

size: -
D: -
V: TRBV30
J: TRBJ2-7
CDR3: CAWGGGYEQYF
DNA: TGTGCCTGGGGGGGAGGCTACGAGCAGTACTTC

size: -
D: TRBD1
V: TRBV6-6
J: TRBJ2-3
CDR3: CASSNLGQGLNTQYF
DNA: TGTGCCAGCAGCAACCTCGGACAGGGGTTGAATACGCAGTATTTT

size: -
D: -
V: TRBV15
J: TRBJ1-2
CDR3: CATSRVTGYSDRYTF
DNA: TGTGCCACCAGCAGAGTTACAGGGTATTCTGATCGCTACACCTTC

size: -
D: -
V: TRBV5-6
J: TRBJ2-3
CDR3: CASSRGSTDTQYF
DNA: TGTGCCAGCAGCAGGGGATCCACAGATACGCAGTATTTT

size: -
D: TRBD2
V: TRBV28
J: TRBJ2-3
CDR3: CASSSSTSEATDTQYF
DNA: TGTGCCAGCAGTTCCTCGACTAGCGAGGCCACAGATACGCAGTATTTT

size: -
D: -
V: TRBV30
J: TRBJ1-1
CDR3: CAWNPVQGITEAFF
DNA: TGTGCCTGGAACCCGGTTCAGGGAATCACTGAAGCTTTCTTT

size: once
D: -
V: TRBV21-1
J: TRBJ2-2
CDR3: CASSIHRLAGATGELFF
DNA: TGTGCCAGCAGTATACACCGACTAGCGGGAGCCACCGGGGAGCTGTTTTTT

size: -
D: -
V: TRBV7-8
J: TRBJ2-3
CDR3: CASSLVTYTDTQYF
DNA: TGTGCCAGCAGCTTAGTCACCTACACAGATACGCAGTATTTT